These T cell receptor beta chains were read from a single sample in a study of blood T cell repertoires in COVID-19. Libraries were prepared by immunoSEQ multiplex PCR; TCRdb keeps only in-frame clonotypes and omits some of them. This sample has roughly 80,000 clones, with about 72% found just once. Sample: peripheral blood. The source is an older man with active or convalescent COVID-19. Each CDR3 is given with its conserved first and last residue.

v_gene	j_gene	CDR3aa
TRBV6-5	TRBJ1-4	CASLRGLGEKLFF
TRBV2	TRBJ2-5	CASSEGTSGGETQYF
TRBV12-3/TRBV12-4	TRBJ2-7	CASSAGLYEQYF
TRBV7-3	TRBJ2-3	CASSLGQGGTDTQYF
TRBV28	TRBJ1-1	CASTFWPLRTNTDTEAFF
TRBV29-1	TRBJ2-2	CSAFLRGRGHTGELFF
TRBV19	TRBJ1-2	CASSILDGQGNNYGYTF
TRBV18	TRBJ2-2	CASSPDGGDTGELFF
TRBV9	TRBJ1-1	CASSARTALNTEAFF
TRBV29-1	TRBJ2-3	CSVEDRGGISDTQYF
TRBV30	TRBJ1-2	CAWTRGQTYGYTF
TRBV30	TRBJ1-3	CAWSLGGPNGNTIYF
TRBV25-1	TRBJ1-2	CASSGSGQGNGYTF
TRBV24-1	TRBJ2-5	CATSEVTGIDQETQYF
TRBV2	TRBJ1-3	CASSSGASSGNTIYF
TRBV6-4	TRBJ2-3	CATADRGGPTDTQYF
TRBV28	TRBJ2-5	CASSGQIAGEEETQYF
TRBV7-9	TRBJ1-4	CASSLGTGIVREKLFF
TRBV5-1	TRBJ2-3	CASSLTPYTDTQYF
TRBV5-1	TRBJ2-2	CASSPFGRGDTGELFF
TRBV7-9	TRBJ1-2	CASSSEGRGGYTF
TRBV6-5	TRBJ1-5	CASSPGQGNQPQHF
TRBV2	TRBJ2-5	CASRPGTSGKETQYF
TRBV4-1	TRBJ2-2	CASSRVIASGELFF
TRBV6-5	TRBJ1-1	CASLPLGQGNTEAFF
TRBV28	TRBJ1-6	CASSTEATGSSYNSPLHF
TRBV5-1	TRBJ1-3	CASSMGIVSSGNTIYF
TRBV6-5	TRBJ2-5	CASRSGTGPGVTQYF
TRBV4-1	TRBJ1-2	CASSATGQDYGYTF
TRBV5-4	TRBJ1-2	CASTLPGPGGYTF
TRBV5-1	TRBJ1-4	CASSNNGQGVEKLFF
TRBV3-1/TRBV3-2	TRBJ1-5	CASSQARGLQPQHF
TRBV6-5	TRBJ2-7	CASSYSGQGSYEQYF
TRBV19	TRBJ2-1	CASSIKGEQFF
TRBV6-6	TRBJ2-5	CASGGAETQYF
TRBV11-2	TRBJ2-7	CASSFGTGGQEQYF
TRBV2	TRBJ1-1	CASSPLRNTEAFF
TRBV9	TRBJ2-5	CASSVEGGAVETQYF
TRBV28	TRBJ1-5	CASSKGTPRANQPQHF
TRBV7-9	TRBJ2-3	CASSHLRDTFGDTQYF
TRBV9	TRBJ2-1	CASRSATSEQFF
TRBV18	TRBJ2-2	CASSSTGTDTGELFF
TRBV5-1	TRBJ1-5	CASSPTSRDYGQPQHF
TRBV10-3	TRBJ2-3	CASAGSTDTQYF
TRBV28	TRBJ1-4	CASSLPRLEKLFF
TRBV16	TRBJ1-5	CASSQLGDWGQPQHF
TRBV10-3	TRBJ2-1	CAIRGTSGELNEQFF
TRBV6-5	TRBJ1-6	CASSYSRTGDSPLHF
TRBV5-1	TRBJ2-7	CASSLDTDLYEQYF